A selection of T cell receptor beta chains follows, all from one sample in a study of control samples from healthy donors and cancer patients. Sequencing used immunoSEQ multiplex PCR; TCRdb keeps in-frame clones, though not all of them. The sample has about 29,000 clones, roughly 85% seen once. The sequenced sample was formalin-fixed, paraffin-embedded tissue. The origin of the receptors is a female donor with melanoma. The CDR3 runs from the conserved cysteine through the conserved F or W. A D gene is named only where the DNA matches it firmly. Part of the rows lack a size; the others show once, few, many or a class for expanded clones.

D gene: TRBD1; J gene: TRBJ1-2; CDR3 length: 15; clone size: -; V gene: TRBV27; CDR3 protein: CASSLGQGRNYGYTF; CDR3 DNA: TGTGCCAGCAGTCTAGGACAGGGGCGCAACTATGGCTACACCTTC
D gene: TRBD2; J gene: TRBJ2-1; CDR3 length: 15; clone size: -; V gene: TRBV4-3; CDR3 protein: CASSLDLGTSVEQFF; CDR3 DNA: TGCGCCAGCAGCCTCGATCTCGGGACTAGCGTTGAGCAGTTCTTC
D gene: -; J gene: TRBJ1-1; CDR3 length: 15; clone size: -; V gene: TRBV5-1; CDR3 protein: CASSLGYGGGTEAFF; CDR3 DNA: TGCGCCAGCAGCTTGGGATACGGCGGGGGCACTGAAGCTTTCTTT
D gene: TRBD1; J gene: TRBJ2-1; CDR3 length: 14; clone size: -; V gene: TRBV19; CDR3 protein: CASSIDFDPGQGVF; CDR3 DNA: TGTGCCAGTAGTATAGACTTCGACCCGGGACAGGGTGTCTTC
D gene: -; J gene: TRBJ1-3; CDR3 length: 14; clone size: -; V gene: TRBV9; CDR3 protein: CASSPSGKGNTIYF; CDR3 DNA: TGTGCCAGCAGCCCCTCCGGGAAAGGAAACACCATATATTTT
D gene: -; J gene: TRBJ2-2; CDR3 length: 15; clone size: -; V gene: TRBV11-3; CDR3 protein: CASSLGGFGTGELFF; CDR3 DNA: TGTGCCAGCAGCTTAGGGGGGTTCGGCACCGGGGAGCTGTTTTTT
D gene: TRBD2; J gene: TRBJ2-5; CDR3 length: 12; clone size: -; V gene: TRBV30; CDR3 protein: CAWSGGGETQYF; CDR3 DNA: TGTGCCTGGAGCGGGGGGGGAGAGACCCAGTACTTC
D gene: -; J gene: TRBJ1-1; CDR3 length: 15; clone size: -; V gene: TRBV6-2/TRBV6-3; CDR3 protein: CASSTTRDGNTEAFF; CDR3 DNA: TGTGCCAGCAGTACGACGAGGGACGGAAACACTGAAGCTTTCTTT
D gene: -; J gene: TRBJ2-7; CDR3 length: 15; clone size: -; V gene: TRBV7-2; CDR3 protein: CASSLEVSGTYEQYF; CDR3 DNA: TGTGCCAGCAGCTTAGAGGTTAGCGGCACCTACGAGCAGTACTTC
D gene: -; J gene: TRBJ1-1; CDR3 length: 16; clone size: -; V gene: TRBV27; CDR3 protein: CASSFIQGGGRTEAFF; CDR3 DNA: TGTGCCAGCAGTTTTATTCAAGGGGGGGGGAGGACTGAAGCTTTCTTT
D gene: -; J gene: TRBJ2-5; CDR3 length: 15; clone size: once; V gene: TRBV7-8; CDR3 protein: CASSLGGLLGETQYF; CDR3 DNA: TGTGCCAGCAGCTTAGGAGGTCTACTTGGAGAGACCCAGTACTTC
D gene: -; J gene: TRBJ2-7; CDR3 length: 14; clone size: -; V gene: TRBV28; CDR3 protein: CASFRGGLSYEQYF; CDR3 DNA: TGTGCCAGCTTCAGGGGGGGGCTCTCCTACGAGCAGTACTTC
D gene: -; J gene: TRBJ1-4; CDR3 length: 14; clone size: once; V gene: TRBV5-6; CDR3 protein: CASSLVGGFEKLFF; CDR3 DNA: TGTGCCAGCAGCTTGGTAGGGGGATTTGAAAAACTGTTTTTT
D gene: -; J gene: TRBJ2-7; CDR3 length: 16; clone size: -; V gene: TRBV7-8; CDR3 protein: CASSLGSTILVYEQYF; CDR3 DNA: TGTGCCAGCAGCTTAGGCTCAACAATTCTCGTCTACGAGCAGTACTTC
D gene: TRBD1; J gene: TRBJ2-3; CDR3 length: 14; clone size: -; V gene: TRBV2; CDR3 protein: CASDEGAVTDTQYF; CDR3 DNA: TGTGCCAGCGACGAGGGGGCAGTGACAGATACGCAGTATTTT
D gene: -; J gene: TRBJ2-1; CDR3 length: 13; clone size: -; V gene: TRBV2; CDR3 protein: CASSDVEGNEQFF; CDR3 DNA: TGTGCCAGCAGTGATGTTGAGGGGAATGAGCAGTTCTTC